This T cell receptor beta chain was sequenced for a study of T cell responses to AZD1222 COVID-19 vaccine (dated by TCRdb to about 2021). Study-level background: AZD1222 recipients given second doses at about 4 weeks or at about 12 weeks were pooled, since spike-specific TCR depth and breadth were not found to differ between the two schedules. TCR sequencing was performed for more than 230 trial participants, of whom around 210 were given two doses of AZD1222 and approximately 26 were given two doses of MenACWY control vaccine. Trial participants were enrolled into age subgroups of 18-55, 56-69 and 70-plus years, which contained about 160, 30 and 59 TCR-sequenced participants, respectively.

The CDR3 regions of human TCRbeta chains were analyzed by immunosequencing. The paper's processing steps were these. TCRs in the repertoires were compared against a reference library of SARS-CoV-2-specific TCRs that had been generated with the MIRA antigen-specificity platform. Breadth was defined as the fraction of unique TCRs that were SARS-CoV-2-associated, and depth was defined as the fraction of total T cells that were SARS-CoV-2-associated. Using the MIRA data, each spike-specific TCR was assigned both to the spike region to which the TCR was reactive and to a CD4 or CD8 class. Log10-transformed breadth and depth values were compared by one-way ANOVA with Sidak's multiple comparisons tests. The table was pulled from immuneACCESS by TCRdb, which kept in-frame rearrangements only. Such tables lose some clones; where checked, under half of the loss comes from unresolved V genes, and the rest has no known cause. V and J calls and clone size are copied from that table; D and trimming were computed from the DNA. The sample table contains more than 95,000 clones; only one count was recorded for about 87% of them. The ten largest make up roughly 4% of the sample.

With respect to this clone: Its antigen remains unidentified. No qualities accompany the bases; no much larger clone lies one base away.

Broader findings and caveats from the paper: A significant rise in spike-specific TCR breadth and depth was observed after two AZD1222 doses relative to day 0 and relative to MenACWY recipients. Vaccine-associated CD4 TCRs spanned the whole spike protein, with dominant responses in regions 160-218 and 743-854. Epitopes outside the regions mutated in the B.1.351 and B.1.1.7 variants were reportedly recognized by nearly half of the unique spike-specific TCRs. Most participants were white British and females outnumbered males, and the authors suggested that clonal diversity may have been underestimated. Conclusions about previously exposed vaccinees are limited, since just a handful of AZD1222 recipients were seropositive for SARS-CoV-2 at baseline. In the small 56-69-year group, the increase in depth fell short of significance, most likely because of low power. Because no samples from the day 14 peak response were available, repertoires could be characterized only after the peak T cell response.

In light of the paper, this sample's time point label describes: baseline before first vaccination. Vaccinee samples came from UK trials COV001 and COV002, including a single-blind randomized controlled phase 2/3 trial of AZD1222 (ChAdOx1 nCoV-19) in healthy adults. For TCRbeta chain sequencing, PBMC samples from trial participants were taken at day 0 and at day 28 after the second dose. Via the germline V gene (reference sequence), CDR1 is LGHDT and CDR2 YNNKEL. V is shortened by 0 bases, J by 1 base, and the region joining them spans 9 bases. There are 15 amino acids in the CDR3, from cysteine to phenylalanine inclusive. Only the CDR3 portion is preserved as DNA: 45 bases, with reading frame beginning at the first base.

This receptor chain uses TRBV3-1 (or the pseudogene TRBV3-2) and TRBJ1-1; TRBD1 is perhaps the D gene, given 5 matching bases. Sequences were derived from peripheral blood, sampled on day 0 of AZD1222 vaccination. This sequence originates from an adult in good health. The DNA reads as follows: TGTGCCAGCAGCCAAGATACTACAGGGAACACTGAAGCTTTCTTT. Its protein is CASSQDTTGNTEAFF.